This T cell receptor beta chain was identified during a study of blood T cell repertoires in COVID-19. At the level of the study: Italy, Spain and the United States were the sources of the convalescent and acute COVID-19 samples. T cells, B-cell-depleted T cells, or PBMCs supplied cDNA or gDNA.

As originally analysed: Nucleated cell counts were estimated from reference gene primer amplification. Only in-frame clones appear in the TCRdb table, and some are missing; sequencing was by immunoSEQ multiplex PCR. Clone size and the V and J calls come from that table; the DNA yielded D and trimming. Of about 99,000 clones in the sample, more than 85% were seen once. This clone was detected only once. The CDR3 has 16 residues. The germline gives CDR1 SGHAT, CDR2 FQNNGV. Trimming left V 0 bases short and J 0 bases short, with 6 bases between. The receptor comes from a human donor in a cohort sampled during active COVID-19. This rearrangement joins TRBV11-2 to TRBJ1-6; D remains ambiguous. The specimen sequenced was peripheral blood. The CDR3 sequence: CASSLEPSSYNSPLHF. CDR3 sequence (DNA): TGTGCCAGCAGCTTAGAACCGAGCTCCTATAATTCACCCCTCCACTTT.